Listed below are T cell receptor beta chains from one sample, sequenced in a study of blood T cell repertoires in COVID-19. Method: immunoSEQ multiplex PCR; TCRdb's copy keeps in-frame clones and lacks some. The table has some 280,000 clones, 75% to 90% seen once. Specimen: peripheral blood. The receptors shown here come from a woman aged 25 to 45 with active or convalescent COVID-19. The CDR3 runs from the conserved cysteine through the conserved F or W. A D gene is named only where the DNA matches it firmly. The listing skips clone size in some rows; elsewhere it reads once, few, many or a size class.

cdr3_aa: CASSLARGGDPRETQYF
cdr3_nt: TGTGCCAGCAGCTTAGCTCGGGGCGGGGACCCCCGGGAGACCCAGTACTTC
j_call: TRBJ2-5
clone_size: -
d_call: -
v_call: TRBV7-6

cdr3_aa: CASSKEEGLVGETQYF
cdr3_nt: TGTGCCAGCAGCAAAGAAGAGGGCTTGGTAGGAGAGACCCAGTACTTC
j_call: TRBJ2-5
clone_size: few
d_call: -
v_call: TRBV21-1

cdr3_aa: CASSLSGSYTF
cdr3_nt: TGTGCCAGCAGCTTGAGCGGTAGCTACACCTTC
j_call: TRBJ1-2
clone_size: -
d_call: -
v_call: TRBV7-9

cdr3_aa: CSVEGHREREQYF
cdr3_nt: TGCAGCGTTGAAGGCCACAGGGAGCGCGAGCAGTACTTC
j_call: TRBJ2-7
clone_size: -
d_call: -
v_call: TRBV29-1

cdr3_aa: CASSDSRGEGFYGYTF
cdr3_nt: TGTGCCAGCAGCGACAGTAGAGGTGAGGGTTTCTATGGCTACACCTTC
j_call: TRBJ1-2
clone_size: -
d_call: -
v_call: TRBV9

cdr3_aa: CASSPQGARSTEAFF
cdr3_nt: TGTGCCAGCAGCCCACAGGGGGCGAGGTCCACTGAAGCTTTCTTT
j_call: TRBJ1-1
clone_size: -
d_call: TRBD1
v_call: TRBV3-1/TRBV3-2

cdr3_aa: CASSPGSLEAFF
cdr3_nt: TGTGCCAGCAGCCCCGGGTCGCTAGAAGCTTTCTTT
j_call: TRBJ1-1
clone_size: few
d_call: -
v_call: TRBV6-6

cdr3_aa: CSVGRTVGDTIYF
cdr3_nt: TGCAGCGTCGGACGGACGGTGGGAGACACCATATATTTT
j_call: TRBJ1-3
clone_size: -
d_call: -
v_call: TRBV29-1

cdr3_aa: CSVGLAKNIQYF
cdr3_nt: TGCAGCGTTGGGCTAGCCAAAAACATTCAGTACTTC
j_call: TRBJ2-4
clone_size: -
d_call: -
v_call: TRBV29-1

cdr3_aa: CASSDLQGRNTGELFF
cdr3_nt: TGTGCCAGCAGTGACCTACAGGGGCGCAACACCGGGGAGCTGTTTTTT
j_call: TRBJ2-2
clone_size: -
d_call: TRBD1
v_call: TRBV6-2/TRBV6-3

cdr3_aa: CASSLEGPGGSTDTQYF
cdr3_nt: TGTGCCAGCAGCTTAGAGGGCCCTGGCGGGAGCACAGATACGCAGTATTTT
j_call: TRBJ2-3
clone_size: -
d_call: -
v_call: TRBV7-6

cdr3_aa: CASSPQTGNQPQHF
cdr3_nt: TGTGCCAGCAGTCCCCAGACGGGGAATCAGCCCCAGCATTTT
j_call: TRBJ1-5
clone_size: -
d_call: -
v_call: TRBV6-5

cdr3_aa: CASSLASRSGANVLTF
cdr3_nt: TGTGCCAGCAGCTTGGCAAGTCGCTCTGGGGCCAACGTCCTGACTTTC
j_call: TRBJ2-6
clone_size: -
d_call: -
v_call: TRBV7-6

cdr3_aa: CASSLDRGGEQYF
cdr3_nt: TGTGCCAGCAGCTTGGATAGGGGCGGCGAGCAGTACTTC
j_call: TRBJ2-7
clone_size: -
d_call: -
v_call: TRBV5-4

cdr3_aa: CASIHGTGTRNQPQHF
cdr3_nt: TGTGCCAGCATACATGGGACAGGCACACGCAATCAGCCCCAGCATTTT
j_call: TRBJ1-5
clone_size: -
d_call: TRBD1
v_call: TRBV27

cdr3_aa: CASSHRSSGGTGELFF
cdr3_nt: TGTGCCAGCAGCCACAGGTCTAGCGGGGGGACCGGGGAGCTGTTTTTT
j_call: TRBJ2-2
clone_size: -
d_call: TRBD2
v_call: TRBV3-1/TRBV3-2

cdr3_aa: CASSTQGNEQFF
cdr3_nt: TGTGCCAGCAGCACTCAGGGTAATGAGCAGTTCTTC
j_call: TRBJ2-1
clone_size: once
d_call: -
v_call: TRBV13

cdr3_aa: CASSPARGQDTQYF
cdr3_nt: TGTGCTAGCAGCCCGGCCCGGGGACAAGATACGCAGTATTTT
j_call: TRBJ2-3
clone_size: -
d_call: -
v_call: TRBV7-7

cdr3_aa: CASSQRDLTGYNSPLHF
cdr3_nt: TGTGCCAGCAGCCAAAGAGACTTGACCGGCTATAATTCACCCCTCCACTTT
j_call: TRBJ1-6
clone_size: -
d_call: -
v_call: TRBV14

cdr3_aa: CASSLSGRNVF
cdr3_nt: TGTGCCAGCAGCTTGTCAGGGAGGAACGTCTTT
j_call: TRBJ2-3
clone_size: -
d_call: -
v_call: TRBV7-9

cdr3_aa: CASSPTGGRGYTF
cdr3_nt: TGTGCCAGCAGTCCGACAGGGGGAAGAGGCTACACCTTC
j_call: TRBJ1-2
clone_size: -
d_call: TRBD1
v_call: TRBV6-2/TRBV6-3

cdr3_aa: CASSQGAYQPQHF
cdr3_nt: TGTGCCAGCAGTCAGGGGGCTTATCAGCCCCAGCATTTT
j_call: TRBJ1-5
clone_size: -
d_call: TRBD1
v_call: TRBV6-5

cdr3_aa: CASSLKDRTIQYF
cdr3_nt: TGTGCCAGCTCACTTAAGGACAGGACCATTCAGTACTTC
j_call: TRBJ2-4
clone_size: -
d_call: TRBD1
v_call: TRBV18

cdr3_aa: CSASWSTNTGELFF
cdr3_nt: TGCAGTGCTAGTTGGAGTACGAACACCGGGGAGCTGTTTTTT
j_call: TRBJ2-2
clone_size: -
d_call: -
v_call: TRBV20-1

cdr3_aa: CASTGSYEQYF
cdr3_nt: TGTGCTTCTACGGGGTCCTACGAGCAGTACTTC
j_call: TRBJ2-7
clone_size: -
d_call: -
v_call: TRBV30

cdr3_aa: CASSVRIIETQYF
cdr3_nt: TGTGCCAGCAGCGTCAGGATAATTGAGACCCAGTACTTC
j_call: TRBJ2-5
clone_size: -
d_call: -
v_call: TRBV6-5

cdr3_aa: CASARGGLTDTQYF
cdr3_nt: TGTGCTAGTGCCCGCGGGGGACTCACAGATACGCAGTATTTT
j_call: TRBJ2-3
clone_size: -
d_call: TRBD2
v_call: TRBV12-5

cdr3_aa: CASRAHPGDSPLHF
cdr3_nt: TGTGCCAGCAGGGCCCACCCGGGGGATTCACCCCTCCACTTT
j_call: TRBJ1-6
clone_size: -
d_call: -
v_call: TRBV2

cdr3_aa: CASHHAGGSYNSPLHF
cdr3_nt: TGTGCCAGCCATCACGCGGGGGGCTCCTATAATTCACCCCTCCACTTT
j_call: TRBJ1-6
clone_size: -
d_call: -
v_call: TRBV7-2

cdr3_aa: CASSPGTYEETQYF
cdr3_nt: TGTGCCAGCTCACCAGGGACTTACGAAGAGACCCAGTACTTC
j_call: TRBJ2-5
clone_size: -
d_call: -
v_call: TRBV18

cdr3_aa: CASSPDPGNTEAFF
cdr3_nt: TGCGCCAGCAGCCCCGATCCGGGTAACACTGAAGCTTTCTTT
j_call: TRBJ1-1
clone_size: -
d_call: -
v_call: TRBV5-1

cdr3_aa: CASSKGQESSYNSPLHF
cdr3_nt: TGTGCCAGCAGCAAGGGACAGGAGAGCTCCTATAATTCACCCCTCCACTTT
j_call: TRBJ1-6
clone_size: -
d_call: TRBD1
v_call: TRBV28

cdr3_aa: CASSDFAGGDMNTEAFF
cdr3_nt: TGCGCCAGCAGTGATTTTGCCGGAGGAGACATGAACACTGAAGCTTTCTTT
j_call: TRBJ1-1
clone_size: -
d_call: -
v_call: TRBV10-1

cdr3_aa: CASRTGTDTEKLFF
cdr3_nt: TGTGCCAGTAGAACCGGGACAGATACTGAAAAACTGTTTTTT
j_call: TRBJ1-4
clone_size: -
d_call: TRBD1
v_call: TRBV19

cdr3_aa: CASSPGGGEVAEQFF
cdr3_nt: TGTGCCAGCAGCCCAGGCGGCGGGGAGGTGGCTGAGCAGTTCTTC
j_call: TRBJ2-1
clone_size: -
d_call: -
v_call: TRBV11-3

cdr3_aa: CASSLGRDYGYTF
cdr3_nt: TGTGCCAGCAGCTTAGGTCGGGACTATGGCTACACCTTC
j_call: TRBJ1-2
clone_size: -
d_call: -
v_call: TRBV7-8

cdr3_aa: CASSQALGQGYGYTF
cdr3_nt: TGCGCCAGCAGCCAAGCCCTGGGACAAGGCTATGGCTACACCTTC
j_call: TRBJ1-2
clone_size: -
d_call: -
v_call: TRBV4-1

cdr3_aa: CASPLVGDRDPGEQYF
cdr3_nt: TGCGCCAGCCCCCTGGTTGGGGACAGGGACCCGGGGGAGCAGTACTTC
j_call: TRBJ2-7
clone_size: -
d_call: TRBD1
v_call: TRBV10-1

cdr3_aa: CASSQVSGTGAGNTIYF
cdr3_nt: TGTGCCAGCAGCCAAGTTTCTGGGACAGGGGCTGGAAACACCATATATTTT
j_call: TRBJ1-3
clone_size: -
d_call: TRBD1
v_call: TRBV3-1/TRBV3-2

cdr3_aa: CASSQDIEAFF
cdr3_nt: TGTGCCAGCAGCCAAGATATCGAGGCTTTCTTT
j_call: TRBJ1-1
clone_size: -
d_call: -
v_call: TRBV3-1/TRBV3-2

cdr3_aa: CASSSGTSGGNEQFF
cdr3_nt: TGTGCCAGCAGCTCCGGGACTAGCGGGGGAAATGAGCAGTTCTTC
j_call: TRBJ2-1
clone_size: -
d_call: TRBD2
v_call: TRBV11-3

cdr3_aa: CATSDSVSTGWFF
cdr3_nt: TGTGCCACCAGTGATTCCGTGTCGACAGGGTGGTTCTTC
j_call: TRBJ2-1
clone_size: -
d_call: TRBD1
v_call: TRBV24-1

cdr3_aa: CATSDPGTGDDTQYF
cdr3_nt: TGTGCCACCAGTGATCCGGGGACAGGAGACGATACGCAGTATTTT
j_call: TRBJ2-3
clone_size: -
d_call: TRBD1
v_call: TRBV24-1

cdr3_aa: CASSSPFGQGKGYTF
cdr3_nt: TGTGCCAGCAGTTCCCCCTTCGGACAGGGAAAGGGCTACACCTTC
j_call: TRBJ1-2
clone_size: -
d_call: TRBD1
v_call: TRBV28

cdr3_aa: CASSESQTVKGTQYF
cdr3_nt: TGTGCCAGCAGTGAATCCCAGACAGTGAAGGGGACGCAGTATTTT
j_call: TRBJ2-3
clone_size: -
d_call: -
v_call: TRBV2

cdr3_aa: CASSDAGGLANYGYTF
cdr3_nt: TGTGCCAGCAGCGATGCAGGGGGCTTAGCTAACTATGGCTACACCTTC
j_call: TRBJ1-2
clone_size: -
d_call: TRBD1
v_call: TRBV9

cdr3_aa: CASSLSGDGTSGNTIYF
cdr3_nt: TGTGCCAGCAGTTTATCGGGGGACGGAACCTCTGGAAACACCATATATTTT
j_call: TRBJ1-3
clone_size: once
d_call: -
v_call: TRBV28

cdr3_aa: CASSYWGQGAGELFF
cdr3_nt: TGTGCCAGCAGTTACTGGGGACAGGGCGCCGGGGAGCTGTTTTTT
j_call: TRBJ2-2
clone_size: few
d_call: TRBD1
v_call: TRBV6-5

cdr3_aa: CATSLPPSSSGANVLTF
cdr3_nt: TGTGCCACCAGTTTACCTCCGAGCTCCTCTGGGGCCAACGTCCTGACTTTC
j_call: TRBJ2-6
clone_size: -
d_call: -
v_call: TRBV24-1

cdr3_aa: CASPSGTEAFF
cdr3_nt: TGTGCCAGCCCCTCAGGGACTGAAGCTTTCTTT
j_call: TRBJ1-1
clone_size: -
d_call: -
v_call: TRBV18

cdr3_aa: CSDRTGPAFTF
cdr3_nt: TGCAGCGATCGGACAGGACCAGCTTTCACCTTC
j_call: TRBJ1-2
clone_size: -
d_call: TRBD1
v_call: TRBV29-1

cdr3_aa: CASSWTGMETQYF
cdr3_nt: TGTGCCAGCAGCTGGACGGGAATGGAGACCCAGTACTTC
j_call: TRBJ2-5
clone_size: once
d_call: -
v_call: TRBV11-3

cdr3_aa: CAWSVRGTGGRNEQYF
cdr3_nt: TGTGCCTGGAGTGTACGGGGGACAGGGGGACGGAACGAGCAGTACTTC
j_call: TRBJ2-7
clone_size: -
d_call: TRBD1
v_call: TRBV30